These 3 T cell receptor beta chains share one sample of origin, sequenced in a study of memory CD4+ T cells and cytomegalovirus serostatus. Single viable CD3+CD4+CD8-CD45RO+ cells were sorted as the memory CD4+ T cells. Generated by immunoSEQ multiplex PCR, the TCRdb table keeps only in-frame clones and is missing some. Of 45,000 to 65,000 clones in the sample, roughly 78% are singletons; the top ten hold about 0.8%. Sequenced input: memory CD4+ T cells from blood. The receptors come from an adult in good health and CMV-seronegative.

This chain links TRBV28 with TRBJ1-5, with unresolved D. Germline loops: CDR1 MDHEN, CDR2 SYDVKM. V shed 5 bases and J shed 7 bases, with 24 bases lying between them. CDR3 length: 17 amino acids. The CDR3 reads CASSPILGIQRGQPQHF. The CDR3 region has the DNA TGTGCCAGCAGTCCTATACTTGGTATACAGCGAGGGCAGCCCCAGCATTTT. The full variable domain, its missing parts supplied by reference TRBV28 and TRBJ1-5, is DVKVTQSSRYLVKRTGEKVFLECVQDMDHENMFWYRQDPGLGLRLIYFSYDVKMKEKGDIPEGYSVSREKKERFSLILESASTNQTSMYLCASSPILGIQRGQPQHFGDGTRLSIL.

The rearrangement joins TRBV12-5 to TRBJ2-7, with D possibly matching TRBD1 (5 bases). The CDR3 is 14 amino acids. CDR1 and CDR2 (germline): LGHNT, FRNRAP. V dropped 7 bases and J dropped 1 base, with 14 bases sitting between them. CDR3 nucleotide sequence: TGTGCTAGTGCCTTCTCCGACAGTTCCTACGAGCAGTACTTC. Encoded protein: CASAFSDSSYEQYF.

The chain is built from TRBV6-6 and TRBJ1-2; D perhaps matches TRBD1 (5 bases). Germline CDR1 is MNHNY and CDR2 is SVGAGI (reference sequence). Trimming removed 8 bases from V and 7 bases from J, with 17 bases in between. The CDR3 consists of 13 residues. The CDR3 DNA reads as TGTGCCAGCTCCCGGGACCCTGGACTTGGCTACACCTTC. Translating it yields CASSRDPGLGYTF.